Sequencing of this T cell receptor (beta chain) was carried out in a study of shared clonotypes between healthy human individuals. Study conclusions and caveats: A small donor pool kept down the genetic and exposure-history diversity that was represented.

Points on this clone: The antigen is unknown.

Germline assignment: CDR1 SEHNR and CDR2 FQNEAQ (reference sequence). Trimming removed 4 bases at V and 15 bases at J, with 7 bases between. This CDR3 has 10 residues. Here immunoSEQ multiplex PCR was the method, and the copy in TCRdb shows in-frame clones only, minus some. The sample shows some 1.5 million clones, around 98% of them seen only once. This clonotype was sampled from a man aged 25 to 40 in good health. The V and J genes are TRBV7-9 and TRBJ2-6, with D perhaps TRBD2 (6 bases). Sequenced input: naive CD4+ T cells sorted from blood. Subset defined: CD45RA+ positively selected. The CDR3: CASSWEDLTF. In DNA form, the CDR3 reads TGTGCCAGCAGCTGGGAGGACCTGACTTTC.